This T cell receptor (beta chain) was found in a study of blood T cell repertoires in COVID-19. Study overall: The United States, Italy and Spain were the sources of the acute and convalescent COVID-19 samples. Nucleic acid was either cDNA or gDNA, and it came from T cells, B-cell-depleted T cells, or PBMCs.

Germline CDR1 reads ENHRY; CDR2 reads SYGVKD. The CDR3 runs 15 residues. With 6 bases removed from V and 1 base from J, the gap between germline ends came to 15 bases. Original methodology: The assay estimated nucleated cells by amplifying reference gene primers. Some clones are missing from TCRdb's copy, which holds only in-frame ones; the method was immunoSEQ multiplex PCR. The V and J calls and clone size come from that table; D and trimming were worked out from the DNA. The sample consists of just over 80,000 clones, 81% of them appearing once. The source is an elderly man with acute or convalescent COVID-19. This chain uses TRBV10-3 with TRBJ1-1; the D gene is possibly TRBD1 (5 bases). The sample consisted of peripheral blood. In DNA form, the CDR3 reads TGTGCCATCAGCGCTACAGACAGCCAGAACACTGAAGCTTTCTTT. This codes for CAISATDSQNTEAFF.